What follows are 32 T cell receptor beta chains derived from one specimen sequenced in a study of blood T cells in healthy people across ages. Together with a sample-barcoded 5' primer, a J-beta primer mix was included in a second PCR lasting about 7 to 12 cycles. TCRdb itself ran the 5' RACE reads through MiXCR, one entry per CDR3 protein. This table has over a million distinct CDR3 sequences, approximately 60% appearing once. Sequenced sample: blood. These receptors were collected from a man between 18 and 35 years old in good health.

This clonotype came up once. This chain joins TRBV4-2 and TRBJ2-7; no clear D gene. Gene TRBJ2-5 matches the end of the DNA better, so the J call may be wrong. The CDR3 loop spans 14 amino acids. The germline gives CDR1 LGHNA, CDR2 YNFKEQ. The CDR3 loop reads CASSQLTWKETQYF. CDR3 sequence (DNA): TGTGCCAGCAGCCAACTGACTTGGAAAGAGACCCAGTACTTC.

This clonotype appeared a single time. The chain couples TRBV27 to TRBJ2-7; perhaps TRBD2 as D (8 bases). Between the trimmed V and J ends, which lost 4 bases and 3 bases, there was a span of 16 bases. CDR1 is MNHEY, CDR2 SMNVEV, per germline (reference sequence). CDR3 length equals 15 residues. The CDR3 loop reads CASSSIAGQIYEQYF. The CDR3, as DNA: TGTGCCAGCAGTTCTATAGCGGGACAGATCTACGAGCAGTACTTC.

The genes are TRBV3-1 and TRBJ2-1; 9 nucleotides line up with TRBD2. The V and J ends lost 2 bases and 9 bases, in that order; junction bases with no gene match: 8. Germline-derived CDR1 and CDR2 are LGHDT and YNNKEL (reference sequence). CDR3 length: 15 amino acids. The CDR3 coding sequence is TGTGCCAGCAGCCAATCGATAGCGGGAGTGGGTGAGCAGTTCTTC. Protein: CASSQSIAGVGEQFF.

This clonotype showed up just once. This sequence joins TRBV25-1 and TRBJ2-5; D is undetermined. V was cut by 0 bases and J by 1 base, with 3 bases left in between. The CDR3 is made up of 13 amino acids. The germline V gene has CDR1 MGHDK and CDR2 SYGVNS. The DNA of the CDR3 is TGTGCCAGCAGTGAATACAGCCAAGAGACCCAGTACTTC. Translation gives CASSEYSQETQYF.

V usage is TRBV3-1 and J usage is TRBJ2-1, with 10 bases that match TRBD2. Germline lookup yields CDR1 LGHDT and CDR2 YNNKEL (reference sequence). After removal of 3 bases from V and 8 bases from J, the junction contained 10 bases not matched to a gene. The CDR3 is made up of 16 amino acids. The CDR3 reads CASSHEAGGIADEQFF. In DNA form, the CDR3 reads TGTGCCAGCAGCCACGAAGCGGGAGGGATTGCTGATGAGCAGTTCTTC.

The V and J genes are TRBV7-9 and TRBJ2-5; D remains ambiguous. With the DNA end fitting TRBJ2-7 better, the J assignment may be wrong. The CDR3 loop spans 13 amino acids. Germline CDR1 SEHNR, CDR2 FQNEAQ (reference sequence). CDR3 protein: CASSLTTSYEQYF. CDR3 nucleotide sequence: TGTGCCAGCAGCTTGACCACCTCCTACGAGCAGTACTTC.

The genes are TRBV7-2 and TRBJ1-5; possibly TRBD1 for D (6 bases). Between the trimmed V and J ends, which lost 3 bases and 4 bases, there was a span of 13 bases. Germline loops: CDR1 SGHTA, CDR2 FQGNSA. The CDR3 is 15 residues long. CDR3 loop: CASSFEWGANQPQHF. CDR3 sequence (DNA): TGTGCCAGCAGCTTCGAATGGGGGGCTAATCAGCCCCAGCATTTT.

This chain joins TRBV20-1 and TRBJ1-2; unclear D gene. The germline gives CDR1 DFQATT, CDR2 SNEGSKA (reference sequence). V gave up 2 bases and J gave up 5 bases, with 6 bases separating them. The CDR3 has 11 residues. The CDR3 DNA reads TGCAGTGCTAGAAATGTTTATGGCTACACCTTC. It translates to CSARNVYGYTF.

V and J are TRBV21-1 and TRBJ1-1; the table's D call TRBD1 went unverified against the DNA. TRBV21-1 constitutes a pseudogene. CDR3 size: 14 residues. The CDR3 sequence: CASSNQPDIAEAFF. The CDR3 DNA sequence: TGTGCCAGCAGCAACCAACCGGACATCGCTGAAGCTTTCTTT.

This clonotype was detected a few times. The chain has TRBV20-1 and TRBJ2-7, with a tentative D call TRBD1 (6 bases). This CDR3 contains 15 residues. Trimming removed 4 bases at V and 6 bases at J, with 22 bases between. Germline V lookup: CDR1 DFQATT, CDR2 SNEGSKA (reference sequence). CDR3 sequence: CSANRERRGYGEQYF. Written as DNA, the CDR3 is TGCAGTGCTAACAGGGAAAGGCGTGGGTACGGCGAGCAGTACTTC.

The CDR3 loop is CSAREQDHPEQFF. The CDR3, as DNA: TGCAGTGCTAGAGAACAGGACCACCCGGAGCAGTTCTTC. The chain is built from TRBV20-1 and TRBJ2-1; tentative D call: TRBD1 (5 bases). Germline assignment: CDR1 DFQATT and CDR2 SNEGSKA (reference sequence). CDR3 length: 13 residues. V was trimmed by 0 bases and J by 10 bases, leaving 13 bases between them.

The chain employs TRBV11-2 and TRBJ2-1, with unresolved D. There are 14 residues in the CDR3. Germline loops: CDR1 SGHAT, CDR2 FQNNGV. V lost 5 bases to trimming and J lost 5 bases, with 13 bases between them. For the CDR3, the DNA is TGTGCCAGCAGCCCCTATGCGACCAACAATGAGCAGTTCTTC. Encoded protein: CASSPYATNNEQFF.

In its sample, this clonotype was seen a few times. This chain connects TRBV14 to TRBJ2-3, with unresolved D. Germline V gene data show CDR1 as SGHDN and CDR2 as FVKESK. CDR3 size: 13 residues. Trimming stripped 3 bases from V and 4 bases from J, with 8 bases between. CDR3 bases: TGTGCCAGCAGCCAGGTAGTCGCAGATACGCAGTATTTT. Protein product: CASSQVVADTQYF.

The chain links TRBV2 to TRBJ1-2; D is undetermined. Trimming removed 3 bases at V and 4 bases at J, with 12 bases between. This CDR3 spans 14 amino acids. From germline, CDR1 is SNHLY and CDR2 FYNNEI. The CDR3 bases are TGTGCCAGCAGTGATGCGCCCCAGAGCTATGGCTACACCTTC. Translating gives CASSDAPQSYGYTF.

The V gene is TRBV4-1, the J gene TRBJ1-2; 9 bases align to TRBD1. Germline CDR1 and CDR2: MGHRA and YSYEKL. This CDR3 is 15 amino acids long. The V and J ends lost 6 bases and 4 bases, in that order; junction bases with no gene match: 9. The CDR3 loop is CASSQRQGGIYGYTF. In DNA form, the CDR3 reads TGCGCCAGCAGTCAGAGACAGGGGGGCATCTATGGCTACACCTTC.

The chain has TRBV5-1 and TRBJ2-7; 8 bases are a match to TRBD2. Germline loops: CDR1 SGHRS, CDR2 YFSETQ. CDR3 length: 15 residues. With V trimmed by 4 bases and J by 0 bases, 6 bases remained unmatched. The CDR3 DNA sequence: TGCGCCAGCAGCGCGGAGCGGGGGAGCTCCTACGAGCAGTACTTC. Amino acids: CASSAERGSSYEQYF.

This clonotype has more than one count but fewer than ten. This chain joins TRBV20-1 and TRBJ2-7; 9 bases align to TRBD1. Near its end, the DNA agrees better with TRBJ2-5, so the J call may be wrong. CDR1 and CDR2 (germline): DFQATT, SNEGSKA (reference sequence). CDR3 length equals 14 residues. The CDR3 DNA is TGCAGTGCTTACTACAGGGGGCTGTTTGAGACCCAGTACTTC. It yields the protein CSAYYRGLFETQYF.

The J gene is TRBJ2-3, the V gene TRBV12-3 or TRBV12-4; D remains unclear. Trimming pared 10 bases from V and 0 bases from J, leaving 17 bases between. The CDR3 covers 15 residues. CDR3 in DNA: TGTGCCACCCTTCAAGGGCCCTCTAGCACAGATACGCAGTATTTT. The encoded protein is CATLQGPSSTDTQYF.

This clonotype showed up just a few times. This chain links TRBV4-1 with TRBJ1-1, with a tentative D call TRBD1 (5 bases). Germline V gives CDR1 MGHRA, CDR2 YSYEKL. Trimming left V 4 bases short and J 1 base short, with 10 bases between. The CDR3 has 14 residues. The DNA of the CDR3 is TGCGCCAGCAGCCGACGGACACAGAACACTGAAGCTTTCTTT. This gives the protein CASSRRTQNTEAFF.

This rearrangement joins TRBV4-2 to TRBJ2-2; D remains unclear. Germline CDR1 reads LGHNA; CDR2 reads YNFKEQ. The CDR3 runs to 17 residues. Trimming removed 0 bases from V and 0 bases from J, with 11 bases in between. For the CDR3, the DNA is TGTGCCAGCAGCCAAGATGATGCCGCCGCGAACACCGGGGAGCTGTTTTTT. Translated, it gives CASSQDDAAANTGELFF.

This clonotype occurred a few times. The chain links TRBV10-3 to TRBJ1-6, with TRBD1 matching over 7 bases. The CDR3 has 16 amino acids. Trimming at V came to 2 bases and at J to 2 bases, leaving 3 bases not matched to a gene. Germline CDR1 is ENHRY and CDR2 is SYGVKD. This chain's CDR3 is CAISESGQAYNSPLHF. DNA for the CDR3: TGTGCCATCAGTGAGAGCGGACAGGCCTATAATTCACCCCTCCACTTT.

This chain connects TRBV4-1 to TRBJ2-5, with 8 bases matching TRBD2. V was pared by 4 bases and J by 2 bases, with 6 bases of the junction left unmatched. This CDR3 spans 15 amino acids. The V gene's germline CDR1 is MGHRA and CDR2 YSYEKL. The CDR3 sequence is CASSPALAEQETQYF. The CDR3 nucleotides are TGCGCCAGCAGCCCAGCACTAGCGGAACAAGAGACCCAGTACTTC.

J is TRBJ1-6 and V is TRBV28; TRBD1 matches 8 bases. V lost 4 bases to trimming and J lost 4 bases; unmatched junction nucleotides: 12. From germline, CDR1 is MDHEN and CDR2 SYDVKM. The CDR3 covers 18 residues. The CDR3 DNA is TGTGCCAGCAGTTCCGCACCAGGGGGCAGGGGTTATAATTCACCCCTCCACTTT. Translation gives CASSSAPGGRGYNSPLHF.

J is TRBJ1-1 and V is TRBV20-1, with 9 bases aligning to TRBD1. V shed 4 bases, J shed 5 bases, and the junction held 5 bases outside the gene matches. CDR1 is DFQATT and CDR2 is SNEGSKA in the germline V gene (reference sequence). CDR3 length equals 13 residues. This chain's CDR3 is CSATTGGWTEAFF. The CDR3 region has the DNA TGCAGTGCTACTACAGGGGGCTGGACTGAAGCTTTCTTT.

This clonotype was counted between two and nine times. The chain employs TRBV12-5 and TRBJ2-5; 8 bases align to TRBD2. Germline loops: CDR1 LGHNT, CDR2 FRNRAP. The ends lost 10 bases at V and 3 bases at J; junction bases unmatched: 13. The CDR3 consists of 15 residues. The chain's CDR3 is CATSPGTSGEETQYF. The CDR3 DNA sequence: TGTGCTACTAGCCCCGGAACTAGCGGCGAAGAGACCCAGTACTTC.

This clonotype was observed a few times. The chain recombines TRBV20-1 with TRBJ2-5, with a tentative D call TRBD2 (7 bases). The CDR3 runs to 15 residues. Germline V gene lookup returns CDR1 DFQATT and CDR2 SNEGSKA (reference sequence). Trimming cost V 3 bases and J 2 bases, with 16 bases left between them. The CDR3 region has the DNA TGCAGTGCTAGGGGTACTGGGGGGGCTCAAGAGACCCAGTACTTC. Protein: CSARGTGGAQETQYF.

This clonotype has only a few counts. CDR3 amino acids: CASSPWDRGYEQYF. The CDR3 bases are TGTGCCAGCTCACCATGGGACAGGGGCTACGAGCAGTACTTC. J is TRBJ2-7 and V is TRBV18, with 10 positions matching TRBD1. J gave up 3 bases and V 2 bases, and 1 base lay outside the gene matches. Germline V CDR1 and CDR2: KGHSH, LQKENI. The CDR3 loop spans 14 amino acids.

This clonotype was seen once. The chain employs TRBV14 and TRBJ1-2; D is undetermined. CDR3 length equals 14 residues. Germline V gene lookup returns CDR1 SGHDN and CDR2 FVKESK. Trimming took 4 bases from V and 2 from J, leaving 11 bases between them. This chain's CDR3 is CASSPVAGNYGYTF. DNA for the CDR3: TGTGCCAGCAGCCCCGTCGCGGGGAACTATGGCTACACCTTC.

V usage is TRBV12-3 or TRBV12-4 and J usage is TRBJ2-5, with 8 bases identical to TRBD1. V trimming: 5 bases; J trimming: 9 bases; junction bases outside the gene matches: 5. The CDR3 contains 12 residues. The CDR3 coding sequence is TGTGCCAGCAGTGTGGACAGGGCGGCCCAGTACTTC. Encoded protein: CASSVDRAAQYF.

The V gene is TRBV6-4, the J gene TRBJ2-1; D may be TRBD1 or TRBD2 (5 bases each). The germline V and J ends were trimmed by 0 bases and 4 bases, with 13 bases remaining between them. This CDR3 region has 16 residues. Germline V gene lookup returns CDR1 MRHNA and CDR2 SNTAGT. CDR3 sequence reads: CASSDSGTLQYNEQFF. The CDR3 DNA sequence: TGTGCCAGCAGTGACTCTGGGACCCTCCAGTACAATGAGCAGTTCTTC.

Notes on this clonotype: At one end the junction does not follow the germline gene, possibly because of a read error. V usage is TRBV12-3 or TRBV12-4 and J usage is TRBJ2-5; no reliable D call. The CDR3 has 13 amino acids. CDR3 sequence (DNA): TGTACCAGCAGTCCACTAAATCAAGAGACCCAGTACTTC. Translation gives CTSSPLNQETQYF.

J is TRBJ1-2 and V is TRBV10-3, with D maybe TRBD1 (5 bases). Germline V lookup: CDR1 ENHRY, CDR2 SYGVKD. The CDR3 consists of 12 residues. V was trimmed by 2 bases and J by 6 bases, leaving 7 bases between them. The CDR3 DNA sequence: TGTGCCATCAGTGAGGGGGGGAATGGCTACACCTTC. Translation gives CAISEGGNGYTF.